This entry lists 26 T cell receptor beta chains sequenced from one sample in a study of blood T cells in healthy people across ages. The use of a sample-barcoded 5' primer and a J-beta primer mix characterized a second PCR of about 7 to 12 cycles. Using its own MiXCR run on the 5' RACE reads, TCRdb lists one record per CDR3 protein. Seen here are 660,000 or so distinct CDR3 sequences, roughly 50% observed once, and the top ten hold over 30%. Sequencing was performed on blood. The receptors stem from a man between 60 and 70 years old in good health.

The chain couples TRBV9 to TRBJ1-2, with 9 bases matching TRBD1. V was clipped by 3 bases and J by 2 bases; unmatched bases: 8. Germline V gene data show CDR1 as SGDLS and CDR2 as YYNGEE. The CDR3 totals 16 residues. The CDR3 reads CASSAYRDRVNYGYTF. The CDR3 region has the DNA TGTGCCAGCAGCGCTTACCGGGACAGGGTCAACTATGGCTACACCTTC.

J is TRBJ2-7 and V is TRBV4-1; TRBD1 aligns across 7 bases. The CDR3 is made up of 14 amino acids. V was pared by 1 base and J by 3 bases, with 3 bases of the junction left unmatched. Per the germline V gene, CDR1 is MGHRA and CDR2 is YSYEKL. The CDR3 is CASSQGAGGYEQYF. In DNA form, the CDR3 reads TGCGCCAGCAGCCAAGGGGCAGGGGGCTACGAGCAGTACTTC.

This clonotype was detected only once. The rearrangement uses TRBV6-1 and TRBJ2-1; 11 bases align to TRBD1. V trimming: 6 bases; J trimming: 6 bases; junction bases outside the gene matches: 7. The V gene's germline CDR1 is MNHNS and CDR2 SASEGT. The CDR3 runs 15 residues. As DNA, the CDR3 is TGTGCCAGCAGCTCCGGGACAGGGGGGCCCAATGAGCAGTTCTTC. Its translation is CASSSGTGGPNEQFF.

In this sample, this clonotype turned up a few times. The chain combines TRBV12-3 or TRBV12-4 with TRBJ1-6; 10 bases agree with TRBD1. The trim removed 5 bases at V and 9 bases at J, leaving 4 bases unmatched. The CDR3 sequence is 14 residues long. For the CDR3, the DNA is TGTGCCAGCAGTCCCCGGACAGGGGGTTCACCCCTCCACTTT. It specifies CASSPRTGGSPLHF.

The chain couples TRBV5-1 to TRBJ2-3, with no clear D. Per the germline V gene, CDR1 is SGHRS and CDR2 is YFSETQ. The CDR3 has 14 residues. The germline V and J ends were trimmed by 0 bases and 0 bases, with 5 bases remaining between them. CDR3 protein: CASSLEYSTDTQYF. In DNA form, the CDR3 reads TGCGCCAGCAGCTTGGAATATAGCACAGATACGCAGTATTTT.

This chain uses TRBV9 with TRBJ2-5, with D maybe TRBD2 (6 bases). The CDR3 totals 15 residues. Deletions cut 4 bases from V and 5 bases from J, with 18 bases between. Germline CDR1 SGDLS, CDR2 YYNGEE. CDR3 sequence: CASSPIGVRGETQYF. In DNA form, the CDR3 reads TGTGCCAGCAGCCCCATCGGAGTCCGGGGGGAGACCCAGTACTTC.

Only a few counts were recorded for this clonotype. The chain recombines TRBV7-9 with TRBJ2-7; D is perhaps TRBD1 (5 bases). The CDR3 extends over 13 amino acids. V lost 5 bases and J 2 bases, leaving 10 bases between the germline ends. Germline CDR1 reads SEHNR; CDR2 reads FQNEAQ (reference sequence). CDR3 coding DNA: TGTGCCAGCAGCCCCCGGACAACCTACGAGCAGTACTTC. This gives the protein CASSPRTTYEQYF.

The chain recombines TRBV3-1 with TRBJ2-5; D gene unclear. Per germline, CDR1 LGHDT and CDR2 YNNKEL (reference sequence). Trimming took off 4 bases at V and 1 base at J, with 13 bases between the two ends. This CDR3 is 15 amino acids long. The CDR3 here is CASSPGGYIQETQYF. The DNA for the CDR3 is TGTGCCAGCAGCCCCGGCGGCTATATCCAAGAGACCCAGTACTTC.

The gene calls are TRBV6-5 and TRBJ1-2; 8 positions agree with TRBD1. Germline CDR1 and CDR2: MNHEY and SVGAGI. The CDR3 sequence is 19 residues long. With 2 bases clipped from V and 0 bases from J, the junction kept 14 bases outside the gene matches. The CDR3 coding sequence is TGTGCCAGCAGTTACCCTACCGGGACAGGTTACCTTTCTAACTATGGCTACACCTTC. Translated: CASSYPTGTGYLSNYGYTF.

This chain uses TRBV2 with TRBJ1-6; D is ambiguous. Trimming shortened V by 3 bases and J by 10 bases, and 10 bases separated the two germline ends. This CDR3 spans 13 amino acids. Germline-derived CDR1 and CDR2 are SNHLY and FYNNEI. Here the CDR3 reads CASSDGVLSPLHF. The CDR3 bases are TGTGCCAGCAGTGATGGGGTTCTCTCACCCCTCCACTTT.

In this sample, this clonotype turned up a few times. The chain has TRBV28 and TRBJ2-5, with 7 positions matching TRBD1. CDR3 length equals 14 residues. The J segment lost 4 bases and the V segment lost 5 bases, leaving 7 bases of the junction unmatched. Germline-derived CDR1 and CDR2 are MDHEN and SYDVKM. Here the CDR3 reads CASSQTGDRETQYF. CDR3 nucleotide sequence: TGTGCCAGCAGTCAAACAGGGGATCGAGAGACCCAGTACTTC.

This rearrangement joins TRBV10-1 to TRBJ1-2; D uncertain. Germline-derived CDR1 and CDR2 are WNHNN and SYGVQD (reference sequence). The CDR3 runs to 13 residues. Deletions cut 11 bases from V and 2 bases from J, with 15 bases between. CDR3 loop: CAHGLGLNYGYTF. The CDR3 DNA follows: TGCGCCCATGGGCTCGGGCTGAACTATGGCTACACCTTC.

V is TRBV11-2 and J is TRBJ2-5, with D unclear. This CDR3 has 15 residues. CDR1 SGHAT and CDR2 FQNNGV come from the germline V gene. V dropped 0 bases and J dropped 1 base, with 9 bases sitting between them. The CDR3 reads CASSLEWQRQETQYF. CDR3 DNA: TGTGCCAGCAGCTTAGAGTGGCAGCGCCAAGAGACCCAGTACTTC.

The V gene is TRBV20-1, the J gene TRBJ2-3; a weak D match, TRBD2 (6 bases). This CDR3 is 16 amino acids long. In germline, CDR1 is DFQATT, CDR2 SNEGSKA (reference sequence). Trimming left V 0 bases short and J 6 bases short, with 19 bases between. The CDR3 protein is CSARDGRGPFTDTQYF. The CDR3, as DNA: TGCAGTGCTAGAGATGGGCGGGGACCCTTCACTGATACGCAGTATTTT.

The V gene is TRBV29-1, the J gene TRBJ1-2, with D unclear. Germline CDR1 is SQVTM and CDR2 is ANQGSEA. The CDR3 covers 13 residues. V lost 5 bases, J lost 2 bases, and 12 bases lay in between. CDR3 nucleotides: TGCAGCGTTCTTGTGGGCGAGAACTATGGCTACACCTTC. It encodes CSVLVGENYGYTF.

This clonotype was seen more than once but under ten times. The genes are TRBV6-5 and TRBJ1-2; D is unresolved. The CDR3 length is 13 residues. Germline V gene sequence: CDR1 MNHEY, CDR2 SVGAGI. The V gene lost 4 bases and the J gene lost 1 base, with 7 bases spanning the gap. The CDR3 DNA reads TGTGCCAGCAGTTTGTCCCTTAACTATGGCTACACCTTC. This sequence encodes CASSLSLNYGYTF.

The CDR3 sequence: CASSFRTSGGPTSGANVLTF. CDR3 DNA sequence: TGCGCCAGCAGCTTCCGTACTAGCGGGGGGCCTACCTCTGGGGCCAACGTCCTGACTTTC. This chain links TRBV5-1 with TRBJ2-6; 12 bases align to TRBD2. The CDR3 extends over 20 amino acids. The V segment lost 2 bases and the J segment 0 bases; nucleotides outside the gene matches: 9. From germline, CDR1 is SGHRS and CDR2 YFSETQ.

This clonotype was counted only a few times. The CDR3 is CASSPGDRYTQYF. As DNA, the CDR3 is TGTGCCAGCAGCCCGGGCGACAGGTATACGCAGTATTTT. The rearrangement uses TRBV7-8 and TRBJ2-3, with a possible D match to TRBD1 (6 bases). V was pared by 5 bases and J by 7 bases, with 13 bases between. Germline V gives CDR1 SGHVS, CDR2 FQNEAQ. This CDR3 has 13 amino acids.

About this clonotype: At one boundary the junction diverges from the germline segment, which might be a read error. J is TRBJ2-7 and V is TRBV5-1; no reliable D call. The DNA end favors TRBJ2-5, so the J call may be wrong. The CDR3 is 13 amino acids. Germline CDR1 reads SGHRS; CDR2 reads YFSETQ. CDR3: CASSLNGQGTQYF. CDR3 coding DNA: TGCGCCAGCAGCTTGAACGGTCAAGGGACCCAGTACTTC.

The V call is TRBV20-1, the J call TRBJ1-1, with 9 bases matching TRBD1. Germline V gene data show CDR1 as DFQATT and CDR2 as SNEGSKA (reference sequence). V was pared by 5 bases and J by 4 bases, with 8 bases of the junction left unmatched. The CDR3 contains 14 residues. CDR3 nucleotide sequence: TGCAGTGCTCCTAAACAGGGGGCGAGCACTGAAGCTTTCTTT. Its protein product is CSAPKQGASTEAFF.

CDR3 nucleotide sequence: TGTGCCAGCAGTTCCGGACTGCACACAGATACGCAGTATTTT. Residues: CASSSGLHTDTQYF. V and J are TRBV6-5 and TRBJ2-3; maybe TRBD2 (5 bases). Germline V gives CDR1 MNHEY, CDR2 SVGAGI. Trimming cost V 4 bases and J 2 bases, with 10 bases left between them. The CDR3 sequence is 14 residues long.

The sample holds a few counts of this clonotype. V usage is TRBV4-2 and J usage is TRBJ1-1; D is possibly TRBD1 (6 bases). Germline V CDR1 and CDR2: LGHNA, YNFKEQ. V lost 4 bases and J lost 1, with 10 bases in between. This CDR3 region has 14 residues. The CDR3 region is CASSRPTGNTEAFF. CDR3 DNA: TGTGCCAGCAGCCGACCGACAGGGAACACTGAAGCTTTCTTT.

The J gene is TRBJ1-2, the V gene TRBV28; D remains ambiguous. This CDR3 has 13 amino acids. From germline, CDR1 is MDHEN and CDR2 SYDVKM. V shed 5 bases and J shed 2 bases, with 9 bases lying between them. The CDR3 coding sequence is TGTGCCAGCAGTGGAGTAACGAACTATGGCTACACCTTC. It encodes CASSGVTNYGYTF.

The chain couples TRBV12-3 or TRBV12-4 to TRBJ2-2, with 10 bases matching TRBD1. After removal of 5 bases from V and 0 bases from J, the junction contained 6 bases not matched to a gene. The CDR3 is made up of 17 amino acids. The CDR3 spells CASSLKTGGANTGELFF. Written as DNA, the CDR3 is TGTGCCAGCAGTCTCAAGACAGGGGGCGCGAACACCGGGGAGCTGTTTTTT.

Only one count was recorded for this clonotype. The chain employs TRBV6-5 and TRBJ1-4, with D possibly being TRBD1 (5 bases). This CDR3 has 16 residues. V lost 0 bases and J 10 bases, leaving 18 bases between the germline ends. Germline loops: CDR1 MNHEY, CDR2 SVGAGI. CDR3 region: CASSYSLGTSSGKLFF. The CDR3 DNA reads as TGTGCCAGCAGTTACTCCCTCGGGACGTCCTCTGGAAAACTGTTTTTT.

This clonotype was found a few times. This chain uses TRBV20-1 with TRBJ2-1; no clear D gene. This CDR3 contains 9 residues. V was trimmed by 0 bases and J by 9 bases, leaving 0 bases between them. CDR1 and CDR2 (germline): DFQATT, SNEGSKA (reference sequence). CDR3 sequence (DNA): TGCAGTGCTAGAGATGAGCAGTTCTTC. Encoded protein: CSARDEQFF.